The rows below give T cell receptor beta chains drawn from one sample of a study of blood T cells in healthy people across ages. TCRdb independently ran MiXCR on the 5' RACE reads; one entry per CDR3 protein. The data show about 900,000 distinct CDR3 sequences, roughly 43% seen once. Sequencing was performed on blood. The receptors here all came from a man aged 25-45 years in good health. Each CDR3 is given with its conserved first and last residue. Each record gives: clone size, D gene, V gene, J gene, CDR3 DNA, CDR3 protein. The D gene is left open where the match is weak. Expanded clones get a size class; other rows say once, few or many, or leave the size out.

size: NA; D: NA; V: TRBV7-2; J: TRBJ1-5; DNA: TGTGCCAGCAGCTTATTGCCAGGGCTCAATCAGCCCCAGCATTTT; CDR3: CASSLLPGLNQPQHF
size: NA; D: NA; V: TRBV6-6; J: TRBJ2-5; DNA: TGTGCCAGCAGTCCCGGGCCCTACCCCCCAGAGACCCAGTACTTC; CDR3: CASSPGPYPPETQYF
size: NA; D: NA; V: TRBV5-1; J: TRBJ1-1; DNA: TGCGCCAGCAGCTCCCTAATCAGGGGAGTGGCTTTCTTT; CDR3: CASSSLIRGVAFF
size: few; D: NA; V: TRBV4-3; J: TRBJ2-6; DNA: TGCGCCAGCAGCCAAGCATGGGACTCTGGGGCCAACGTCCTGACTTTC; CDR3: CASSQAWDSGANVLTF
size: NA; D: TRBD1; V: TRBV4-1; J: TRBJ2-7; DNA: TGCGCCAGCAGCCTAAGACAGGGGGCCTATCCCTACGAGCGGTACTTC; CDR3: CASSLRQGAYPYERYF
size: NA; D: NA; V: TRBV6-6; J: TRBJ1-6; DNA: TGTGCCAGCAGTTACGGGGGGGACTCCTATAATTCACCCCTCCACTTT; CDR3: CASSYGGDSYNSPLHF
size: few; D: TRBD1; V: TRBV9; J: TRBJ2-5; DNA: TGTGCCAGCAGCACGGGACAGGTCGGTCTAGAGACCCAGTACTTC; CDR3: CASSTGQVGLETQYF
size: few; D: NA; V: TRBV6-5; J: TRBJ2-7; DNA: TGTGCCAGCAGCCGGAAAAAGGGCCTATCCTACGAGCAGTACTTC; CDR3: CASSRKKGLSYEQYF
size: few; D: NA; V: TRBV27; J: TRBJ2-7; DNA: TGTGCCAGCAGTTTACGGGCAGGGCTCTCCTACGAGCAGTACTTC; CDR3: CASSLRAGLSYEQYF
size: NA; D: NA; V: TRBV27; J: TRBJ2-1; DNA: TGTGCCAGCAGTTTGGCCTTTTACAATGAGCAGTTCTTC; CDR3: CASSLAFYNEQFF
size: NA; D: TRBD1; V: TRBV28; J: TRBJ1-2; DNA: TGTGCCAGCAGCCCTTCGACAGGGAGAAATGGCTACACCTTC; CDR3: CASSPSTGRNGYTF
size: NA; D: NA; V: TRBV5-1; J: TRBJ2-1; DNA: TGCGCCAGCAGCTTCTTACAGGGAAGGATTAACAATGAGCAGTTCTTC; CDR3: CASSFLQGRINNEQFF
size: few; D: NA; V: TRBV20-1; J: TRBJ2-1; DNA: TGCAGTGCTAGAGGTGGGGGCGACCATGAGCAGTTCTTC; CDR3: CSARGGGDHEQFF
size: NA; D: TRBD1; V: TRBV10-2; J: TRBJ2-4; DNA: TGCGCCAGCAGGCTGGGACAGGATTGGGAGCTGTACTTC; CDR3: CASRLGQDWELYF
size: NA; D: TRBD1; V: TRBV6-5; J: TRBJ2-5; DNA: TGTGCCAGCAGTCCGTATACCGGGACAGGACAAGAGACCCAGTACTTC; CDR3: CASSPYTGTGQETQYF
size: NA; D: NA; V: TRBV20-1; J: TRBJ2-7; DNA: TGCAGTGCTCTACAGGGTCTCGAGCAGTACTTC; CDR3: CSALQGLEQYF
size: NA; D: NA; V: TRBV6-1; J: TRBJ2-6; DNA: TGTGCCAGCTTATCCCCCTCTGGGGCCAACGTCCTGACTTTC; CDR3: CASLSPSGANVLTF
size: NA; D: NA; V: TRBV7-2; J: TRBJ2-3; DNA: TGTGCCAGCAGCTTAGAGATTAATACGCAGTATTTT; CDR3: CASSLEINTQYF
size: few; D: NA; V: TRBV20-1; J: TRBJ1-2; DNA: TGCAGTGCTAGAGATCTCGGGACGCCTTTCTATGGCTACACCTTC; CDR3: CSARDLGTPFYGYTF
size: NA; D: NA; V: TRBV6-5; J: TRBJ1-1; DNA: TGTGCCAGCAGTTACTCGATGACGCTTACGAACACTGAAGCTTTCTTT; CDR3: CASSYSMTLTNTEAFF
size: NA; D: NA; V: TRBV3-1; J: TRBJ1-1; DNA: TGTGCCAGCAGCCCCGGAGCTGGCACTGAAGCTTTCTTT; CDR3: CASSPGAGTEAFF
size: NA; D: NA; V: TRBV7-2; J: TRBJ2-2; DNA: TGTGCCAGCAGGTCAAGGGCAGGGAACACCGGGGAGCTGTTTTTT; CDR3: CASRSRAGNTGELFF
size: NA; D: NA; V: TRBV20-1; J: TRBJ1-2; DNA: TGCAGTGCCACCAAGGGGGGCTACACCTTC; CDR3: CSATKGGYTF
size: NA; D: NA; V: TRBV3-1; J: TRBJ1-1; DNA: TGTGCCAGCAGCCGATCGGGAACCTTGGGCCCTGAAGCTTTCTTT; CDR3: CASSRSGTLGPEAFF
size: NA; D: TRBD1; V: TRBV29-1; J: TRBJ2-1; DNA: TGCAGCGTTGAGGCCGGACAGGGTCCCAATGAGCAGTTCTTC; CDR3: CSVEAGQGPNEQFF
size: few; D: NA; V: TRBV30; J: TRBJ1-2; DNA: TGTGCCTGGAGTGATAAGGGTGGCTACACCTTC; CDR3: CAWSDKGGYTF
size: many; D: NA; V: TRBV9; J: TRBJ2-3; DNA: TGTGCCAGCAGCGTAGGGGACTCAACAGATACGCAGTATTTT; CDR3: CASSVGDSTDTQYF
size: NA; D: TRBD1; V: TRBV27; J: TRBJ2-7; DNA: TGTGCCAGCAGGGAGACAGGGGGACCCACGTTCTCAGACTACGAGCAGTACTTC; CDR3: CASRETGGPTFSDYEQYF
size: NA; D: NA; V: TRBV6-5; J: TRBJ2-1; DNA: TGTGCCAGCAGACCCGGACGAAACACCTACAATGAGCAGTTCTTC; CDR3: CASRPGRNTYNEQFF
size: NA; D: TRBD2; V: TRBV7-2; J: TRBJ2-1; DNA: TGTGCCAGCAGCCTTGGCGGGGGGCCCTTCAATGAGCAGTTCTTC; CDR3: CASSLGGGPFNEQFF
size: NA; D: TRBD2; V: TRBV29-1; J: TRBJ2-5; DNA: TGCAGCGTTGAAGTCCCTTTGACTAGCGGGGGTAGAGAGACCCAGTACTTC; CDR3: CSVEVPLTSGGRETQYF
size: NA; D: TRBD1; V: TRBV13; J: TRBJ2-7; DNA: TGTGCCAGCAGCTTACGTCTGGGACAGGGGCCCTACGAGCAGTACTTC; CDR3: CASSLRLGQGPYEQYF
size: NA; D: NA; V: TRBV7-2; J: TRBJ1-4; DNA: TGTGCCAGCAGCTTAGACGGGGAAGTTAATGAAAAACTGTTTTTT; CDR3: CASSLDGEVNEKLFF
size: NA; D: NA; V: TRBV6-1; J: TRBJ2-1; DNA: TGTGCCAGCAGACCCGGACGGACTCTAAGCTCCTACAATGGGCAGTTCTTC; CDR3: CASRPGRTLSSYNGQFF
size: few; D: NA; V: TRBV10-3; J: TRBJ1-5; DNA: TGTGCCATCAGTGGAGTGGATAATCAGCCCCAGCATTTT; CDR3: CAISGVDNQPQHF
size: NA; D: NA; V: TRBV7-9; J: TRBJ2-1; DNA: TGTGCCGGCAGCTTAGACAACAATGAGCAGTTCTTC; CDR3: CAGSLDNNEQFF
size: many; D: TRBD1; V: TRBV6-2/TRBV6-3; J: TRBJ2-7; DNA: TGTGCCAGCAGCCCGGACAGGGCGGGAACGATAGGATCCTACGAGCAGTACTTC; CDR3: CASSPDRAGTIGSYEQYF
size: few; D: NA; V: TRBV4-1; J: TRBJ2-7; DNA: TGCGCCAGCAGCCTGAGTGGGGTAGTGGCGTACGAGCAGTACTTC; CDR3: CASSLSGVVAYEQYF
size: NA; D: NA; V: TRBV27; J: TRBJ2-1; DNA: TGTGCCAGCAGTTTATCCCCCATCCCCCCGCGGCATGAGCAGTTCTTC; CDR3: CASSLSPIPPRHEQFF
size: NA; D: NA; V: TRBV16; J: TRBJ1-5; DNA: TGTGCCAGCAGCCCAAATGCGGATCAGCCCCAGCATTTT; CDR3: CASSPNADQPQHF
size: NA; D: NA; V: TRBV20-1; J: TRBJ2-7; DNA: TGCAGTGCTAGAGGGGACGGTTCGTCCGAGCAGTACTTC; CDR3: CSARGDGSSEQYF